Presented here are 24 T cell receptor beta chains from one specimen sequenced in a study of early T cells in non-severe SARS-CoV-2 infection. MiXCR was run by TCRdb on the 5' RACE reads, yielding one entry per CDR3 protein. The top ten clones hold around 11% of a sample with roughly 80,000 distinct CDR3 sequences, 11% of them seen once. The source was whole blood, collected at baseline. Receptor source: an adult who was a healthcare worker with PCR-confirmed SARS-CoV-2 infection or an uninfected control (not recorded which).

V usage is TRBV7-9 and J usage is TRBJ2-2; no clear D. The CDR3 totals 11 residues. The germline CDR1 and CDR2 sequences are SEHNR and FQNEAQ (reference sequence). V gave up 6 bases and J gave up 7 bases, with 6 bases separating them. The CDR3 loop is CASRSIGELFF. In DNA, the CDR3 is TGTGCCAGCAGGTCGATCGGGGAGCTGTTTTTT.

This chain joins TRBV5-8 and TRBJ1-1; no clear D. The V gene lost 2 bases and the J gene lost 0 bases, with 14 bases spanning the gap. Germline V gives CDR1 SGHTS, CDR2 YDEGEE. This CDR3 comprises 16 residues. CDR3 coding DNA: TGTGCCAGCAGCTTTGAGTCGGGCCCAATGAACACTGAAGCTTTCTTT. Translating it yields CASSFESGPMNTEAFF. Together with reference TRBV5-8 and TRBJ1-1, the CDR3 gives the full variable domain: EAGVTQSPTHLIKTRGQQATLRCSPISGHTSVYWYQQALGLGLQFLLWYDEGEERNRGNFPPRFSGRQFPNYSSELNVNALELEDSALYLCASSFESGPMNTEAFFGQGTRLTVV.

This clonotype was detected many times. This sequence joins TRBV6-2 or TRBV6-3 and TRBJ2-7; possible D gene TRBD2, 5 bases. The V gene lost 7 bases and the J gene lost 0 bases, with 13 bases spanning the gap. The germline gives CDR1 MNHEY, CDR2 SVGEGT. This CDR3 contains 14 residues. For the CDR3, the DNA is TGTGCCAGCATAAGGACTCGACACTCCTACGAGCAGTACTTC. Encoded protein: CASIRTRHSYEQYF.

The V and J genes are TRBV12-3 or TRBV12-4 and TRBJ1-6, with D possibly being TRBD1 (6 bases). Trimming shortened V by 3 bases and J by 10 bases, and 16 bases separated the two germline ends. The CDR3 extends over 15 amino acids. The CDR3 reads CASSFRMQGNSPLHF. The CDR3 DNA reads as TGTGCCAGCAGTTTCAGGATGCAGGGGAACTCACCCCTCCACTTT.

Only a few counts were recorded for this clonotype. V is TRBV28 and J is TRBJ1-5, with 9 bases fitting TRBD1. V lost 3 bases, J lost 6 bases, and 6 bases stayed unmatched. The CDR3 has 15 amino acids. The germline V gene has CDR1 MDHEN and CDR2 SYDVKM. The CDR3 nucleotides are TGTGCCAGCAGTTTGCGGGACAGGGTGACTCAGCCCCAGCATTTT. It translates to CASSLRDRVTQPQHF.

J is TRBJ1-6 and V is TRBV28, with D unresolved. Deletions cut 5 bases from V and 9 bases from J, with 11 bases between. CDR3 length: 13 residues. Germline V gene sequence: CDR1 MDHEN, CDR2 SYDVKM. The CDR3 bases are TGTGCCAGCAGTCCCCCAACAACTTCACCCCTCCACTTT. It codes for CASSPPTTSPLHF.

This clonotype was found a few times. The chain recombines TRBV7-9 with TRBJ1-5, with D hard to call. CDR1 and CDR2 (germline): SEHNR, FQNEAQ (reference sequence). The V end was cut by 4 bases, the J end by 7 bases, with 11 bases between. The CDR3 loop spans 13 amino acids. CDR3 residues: CASSYETGQPQHF. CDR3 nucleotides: TGTGCCAGCAGCTACGAGACTGGACAGCCCCAGCATTTT.

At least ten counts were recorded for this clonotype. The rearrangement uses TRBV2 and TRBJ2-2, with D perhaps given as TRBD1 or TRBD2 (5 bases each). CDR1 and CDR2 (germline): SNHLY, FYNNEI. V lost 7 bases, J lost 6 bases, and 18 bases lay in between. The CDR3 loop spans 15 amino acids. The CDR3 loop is CASTPQGRGAGELFF. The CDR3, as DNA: TGTGCCAGCACCCCTCAGGGAAGAGGGGCCGGGGAGCTGTTTTTT.

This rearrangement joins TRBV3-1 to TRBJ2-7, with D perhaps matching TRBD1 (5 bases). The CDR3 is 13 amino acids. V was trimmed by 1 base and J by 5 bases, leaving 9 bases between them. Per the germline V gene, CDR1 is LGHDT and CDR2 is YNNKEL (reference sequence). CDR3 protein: CASSQAEGDEQYF. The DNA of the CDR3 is TGTGCCAGCAGCCAAGCTGAAGGGGACGAGCAGTACTTC.

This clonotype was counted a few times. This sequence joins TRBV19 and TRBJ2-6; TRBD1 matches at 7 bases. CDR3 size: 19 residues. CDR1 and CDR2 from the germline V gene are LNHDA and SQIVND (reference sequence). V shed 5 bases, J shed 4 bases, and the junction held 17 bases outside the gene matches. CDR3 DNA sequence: TGTGCCAGTAGTGTTGCCGGGACAGCCAGGACCAGAGGGGCCAACGTCCTGACTTTC. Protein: CASSVAGTARTRGANVLTF.

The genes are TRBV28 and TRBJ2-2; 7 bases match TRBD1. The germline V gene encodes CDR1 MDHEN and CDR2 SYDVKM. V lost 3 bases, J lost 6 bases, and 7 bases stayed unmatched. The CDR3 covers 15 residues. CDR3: CASSLGDSLAGELFF. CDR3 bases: TGTGCCAGCAGTTTGGGGGACAGCTTGGCCGGGGAGCTGTTTTTT.

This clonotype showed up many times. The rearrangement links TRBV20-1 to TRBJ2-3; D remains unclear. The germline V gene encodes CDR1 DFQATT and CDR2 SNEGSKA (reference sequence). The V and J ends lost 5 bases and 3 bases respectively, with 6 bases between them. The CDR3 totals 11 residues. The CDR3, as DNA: TGCAGTGCTCGTACGACAGATACGCAGTATTTT. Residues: CSARTTDTQYF.

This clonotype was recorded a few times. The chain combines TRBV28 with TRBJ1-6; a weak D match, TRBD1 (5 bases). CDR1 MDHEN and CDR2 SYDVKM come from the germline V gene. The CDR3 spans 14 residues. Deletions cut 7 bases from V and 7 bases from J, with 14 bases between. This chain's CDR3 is CASTLQVYNSPLHF. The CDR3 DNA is TGTGCCAGCACCTTACAGGTGTACAATTCACCCCTCCACTTT. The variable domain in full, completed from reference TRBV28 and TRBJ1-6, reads DVKVTQSSRYLVKRTGEKVFLECVQDMDHENMFWYRQDPGLGLRLIYFSYDVKMKEKGDIPEGYSVSREKKERFSLILESASTNQTSMYLCASTLQVYNSPLHFGNGTRLTVT.

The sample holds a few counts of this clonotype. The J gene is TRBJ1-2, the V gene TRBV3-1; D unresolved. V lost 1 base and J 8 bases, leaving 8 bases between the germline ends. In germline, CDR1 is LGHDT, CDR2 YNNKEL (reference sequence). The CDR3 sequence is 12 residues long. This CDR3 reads CASSQGQEGYTF. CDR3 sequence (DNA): TGTGCCAGCAGCCAAGGTCAGGAAGGCTACACCTTC.

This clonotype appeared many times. CDR3 bases: TGTGCCAGCAGCTCCCCAGGGCCCGGGAAGAATGAGCAGTTCTTC. Encoded protein: CASSSPGPGKNEQFF. This chain connects TRBV11-3 to TRBJ2-1; perhaps D is TRBD1 or TRBD2 (5 bases each). Germline V gene sequence: CDR1 SGHNT, CDR2 YENEEA. V lost 4 bases, J lost 7 bases, and 17 bases lay in between. This CDR3 has 15 residues.

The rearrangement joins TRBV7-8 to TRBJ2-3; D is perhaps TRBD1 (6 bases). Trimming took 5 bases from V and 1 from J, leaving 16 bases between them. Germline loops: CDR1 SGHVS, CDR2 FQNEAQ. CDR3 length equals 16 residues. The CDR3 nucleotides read TGTGCCAGCAGCCTCTATAGGGGGTGGGGCACAGATACGCAGTATTTT. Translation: CASSLYRGWGTDTQYF.

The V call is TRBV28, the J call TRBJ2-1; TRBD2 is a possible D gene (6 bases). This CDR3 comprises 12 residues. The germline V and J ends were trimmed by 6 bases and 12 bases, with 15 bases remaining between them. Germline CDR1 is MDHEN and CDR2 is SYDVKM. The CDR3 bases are TGTGCCAGCAGGTATGGAGGGTTCGGGCAGTTCTTC. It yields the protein CASRYGGFGQFF.

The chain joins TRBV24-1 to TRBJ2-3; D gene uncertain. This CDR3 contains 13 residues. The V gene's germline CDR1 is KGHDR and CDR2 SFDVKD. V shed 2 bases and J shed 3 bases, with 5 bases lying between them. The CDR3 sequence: CATSDSWTDTQYF. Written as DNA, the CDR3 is TGTGCCACCAGTGATTCCTGGACAGATACGCAGTATTTT.

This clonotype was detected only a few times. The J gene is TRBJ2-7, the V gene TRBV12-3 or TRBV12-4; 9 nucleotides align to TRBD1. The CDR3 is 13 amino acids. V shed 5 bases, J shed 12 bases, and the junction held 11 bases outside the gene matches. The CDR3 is CASSLYVRTGVYF. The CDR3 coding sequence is TGTGCCAGCAGTCTCTATGTTAGGACAGGGGTGTACTTC.

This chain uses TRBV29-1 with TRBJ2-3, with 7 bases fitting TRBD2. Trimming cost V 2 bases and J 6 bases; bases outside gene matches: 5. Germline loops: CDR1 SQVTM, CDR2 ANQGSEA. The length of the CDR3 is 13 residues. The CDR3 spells CSVERSGVDTQYF. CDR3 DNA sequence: TGCAGCGTTGAACGGAGCGGGGTGGATACGCAGTATTTT.

The CDR3 nucleotides read TGTGCCATCAGCGAGGGATCATCGGACGGCTACACCTTC. It is translated as CAISEGSSDGYTF. The chain combines TRBV10-3 with TRBJ1-2; D unclear. Germline CDR1 is ENHRY and CDR2 is SYGVKD. The CDR3 has 13 residues. The germline V and J ends were trimmed by 6 bases and 8 bases, with 16 bases remaining between them.

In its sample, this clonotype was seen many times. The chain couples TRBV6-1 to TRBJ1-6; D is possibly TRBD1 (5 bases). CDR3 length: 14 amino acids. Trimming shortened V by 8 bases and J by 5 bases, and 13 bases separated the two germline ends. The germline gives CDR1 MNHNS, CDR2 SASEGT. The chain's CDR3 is CASSQGAHNSPLHF. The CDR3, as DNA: TGTGCCAGCTCTCAAGGGGCACATAATTCACCCCTCCACTTT.

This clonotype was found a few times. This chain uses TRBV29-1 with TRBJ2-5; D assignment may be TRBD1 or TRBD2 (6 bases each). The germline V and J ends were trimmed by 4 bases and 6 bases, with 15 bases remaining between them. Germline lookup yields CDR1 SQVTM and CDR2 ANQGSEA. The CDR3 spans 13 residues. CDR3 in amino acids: CSVGGAVGQTQYF. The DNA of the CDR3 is TGCAGCGTTGGGGGGGCCGTGGGGCAGACCCAGTACTTC.

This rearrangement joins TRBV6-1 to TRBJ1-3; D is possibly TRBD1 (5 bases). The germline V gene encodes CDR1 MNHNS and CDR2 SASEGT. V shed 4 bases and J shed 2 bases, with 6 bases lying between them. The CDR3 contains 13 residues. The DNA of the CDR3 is TGTGCCAGCAGTGGAGGGGCTGGAAACACCATATATTTT. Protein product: CASSGGAGNTIYF.